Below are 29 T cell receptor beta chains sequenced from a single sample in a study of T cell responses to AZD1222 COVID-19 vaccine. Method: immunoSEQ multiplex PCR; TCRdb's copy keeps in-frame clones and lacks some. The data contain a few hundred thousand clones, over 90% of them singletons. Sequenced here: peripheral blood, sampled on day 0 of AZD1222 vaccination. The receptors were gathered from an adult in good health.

The CDR3 DNA follows: TGTGCCAGCAGCGCCCCCAATGGCAACTATGGCTACACCTTC. This gives the protein CASSAPNGNYGYTF. This chain joins TRBV9 and TRBJ1-2; D unclear. Trimming left V 3 bases short and J 2 bases short, with 11 bases between. Germline loops: CDR1 SGDLS, CDR2 YYNGEE. The CDR3 contains 14 residues.

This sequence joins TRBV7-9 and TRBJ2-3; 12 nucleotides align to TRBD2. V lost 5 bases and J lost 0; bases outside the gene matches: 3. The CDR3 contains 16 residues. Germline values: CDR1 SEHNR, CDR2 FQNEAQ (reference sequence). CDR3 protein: CASSPGTSGSTDTQYF. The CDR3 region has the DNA TGTGCCAGCAGCCCTGGGACTAGCGGGAGCACAGATACGCAGTATTTT.

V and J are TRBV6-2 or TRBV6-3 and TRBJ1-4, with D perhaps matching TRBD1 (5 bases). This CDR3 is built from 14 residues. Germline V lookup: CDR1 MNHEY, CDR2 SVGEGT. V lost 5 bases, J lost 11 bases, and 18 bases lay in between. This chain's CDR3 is CASSAGHLLEKLFF. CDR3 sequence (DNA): TGTGCCAGCAGTGCCGGACACTTACTCGAGAAACTGTTTTTT.

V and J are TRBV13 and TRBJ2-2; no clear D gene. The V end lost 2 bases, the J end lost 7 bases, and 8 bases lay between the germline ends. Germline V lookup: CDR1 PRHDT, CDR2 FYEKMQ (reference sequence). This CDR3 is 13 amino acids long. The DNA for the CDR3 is TGTGCCAGCAGCTTACTGGATGTCGGGGAGCTGTTTTTT. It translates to CASSLLDVGELFF.

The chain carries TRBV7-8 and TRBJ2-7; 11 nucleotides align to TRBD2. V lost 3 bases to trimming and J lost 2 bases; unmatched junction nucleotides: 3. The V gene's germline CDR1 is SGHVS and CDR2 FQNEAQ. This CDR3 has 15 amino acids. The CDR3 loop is CASSLGLADPYEQYF. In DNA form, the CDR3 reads TGTGCCAGCAGCTTGGGACTAGCGGACCCCTACGAGCAGTACTTC.

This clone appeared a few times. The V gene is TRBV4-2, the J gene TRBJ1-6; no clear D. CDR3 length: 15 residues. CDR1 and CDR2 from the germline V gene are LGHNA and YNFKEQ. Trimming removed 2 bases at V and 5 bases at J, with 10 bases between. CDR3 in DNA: TGTGCCAGCAGCCAATCTACAGCTAATAATTCACCCCTCCACTTT. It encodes CASSQSTANNSPLHF.

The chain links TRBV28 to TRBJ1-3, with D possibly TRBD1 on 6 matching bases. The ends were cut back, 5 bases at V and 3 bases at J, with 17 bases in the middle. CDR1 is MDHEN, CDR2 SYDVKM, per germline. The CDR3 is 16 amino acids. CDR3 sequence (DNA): TGTGCCAGCAGTGGTACACAGGGTGTTCTTGGAAACACCATATATTTT. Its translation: CASSGTQGVLGNTIYF.

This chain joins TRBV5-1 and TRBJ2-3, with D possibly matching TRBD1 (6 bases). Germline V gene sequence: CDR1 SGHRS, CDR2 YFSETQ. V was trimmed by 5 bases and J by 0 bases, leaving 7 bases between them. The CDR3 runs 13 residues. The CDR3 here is CASSGTSTDTQYF. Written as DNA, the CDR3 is TGCGCCAGCAGTGGGACAAGCACAGATACGCAGTATTTT.

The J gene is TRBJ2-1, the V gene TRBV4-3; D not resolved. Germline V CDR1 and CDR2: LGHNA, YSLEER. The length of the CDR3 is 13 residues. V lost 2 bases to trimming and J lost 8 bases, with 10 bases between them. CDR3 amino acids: CASSQQLRDEQFF. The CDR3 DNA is TGCGCCAGCAGCCAACAATTACGGGATGAGCAGTTCTTC.

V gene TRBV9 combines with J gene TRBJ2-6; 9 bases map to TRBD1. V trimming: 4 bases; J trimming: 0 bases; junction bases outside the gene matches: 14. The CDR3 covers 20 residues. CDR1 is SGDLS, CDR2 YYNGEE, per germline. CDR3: CASSLRRSGQGPSGANVLTF. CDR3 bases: TGTGCCAGCAGCCTTCGACGTTCGGGACAGGGTCCCTCTGGGGCCAACGTCCTGACTTTC.

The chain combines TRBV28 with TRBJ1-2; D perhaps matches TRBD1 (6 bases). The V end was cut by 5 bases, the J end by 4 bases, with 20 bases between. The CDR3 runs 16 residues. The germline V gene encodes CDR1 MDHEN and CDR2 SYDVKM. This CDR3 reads CASSGVSNRVRYGYTF. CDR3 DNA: TGTGCCAGCAGTGGGGTTTCGAACAGGGTTCGCTATGGCTACACCTTC.

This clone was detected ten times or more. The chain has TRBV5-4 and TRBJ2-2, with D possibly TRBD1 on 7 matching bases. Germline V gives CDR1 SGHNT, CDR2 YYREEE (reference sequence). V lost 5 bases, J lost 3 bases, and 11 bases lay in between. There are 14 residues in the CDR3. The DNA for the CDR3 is TGTGCCAGCAGAGGAGGGGGCCACACCGGGGAGCTGTTTTTT. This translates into CASRGGGHTGELFF.

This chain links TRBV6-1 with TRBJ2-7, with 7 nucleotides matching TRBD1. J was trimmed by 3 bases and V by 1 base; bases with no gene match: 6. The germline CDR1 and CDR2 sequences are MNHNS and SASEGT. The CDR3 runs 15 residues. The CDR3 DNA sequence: TGTGCCAGCAGTGAAGATGGACAGGACCACTACGAGCAGTACTTC. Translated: CASSEDGQDHYEQYF.

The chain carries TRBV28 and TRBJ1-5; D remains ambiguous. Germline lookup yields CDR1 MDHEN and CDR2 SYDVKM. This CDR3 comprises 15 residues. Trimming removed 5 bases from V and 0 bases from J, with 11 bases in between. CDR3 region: CASSDGWRSNQPQHF. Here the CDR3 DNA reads TGTGCCAGCAGTGACGGATGGCGTAGCAATCAGCCCCAGCATTTT. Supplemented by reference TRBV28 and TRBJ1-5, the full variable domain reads DVKVTQSSRYLVKRTGEKVFLECVQDMDHENMFWYRQDPGLGLRLIYFSYDVKMKEKGDIPEGYSVSREKKERFSLILESASTNQTSMYLCASSDGWRSNQPQHFGDGTRLSIL.

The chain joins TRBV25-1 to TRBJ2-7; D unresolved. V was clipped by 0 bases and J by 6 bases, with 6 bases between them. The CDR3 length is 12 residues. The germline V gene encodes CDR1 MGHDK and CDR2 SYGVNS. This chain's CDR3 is CASSEYRGEQYF. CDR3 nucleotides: TGTGCCAGCAGTGAATACCGCGGCGAGCAGTACTTC.

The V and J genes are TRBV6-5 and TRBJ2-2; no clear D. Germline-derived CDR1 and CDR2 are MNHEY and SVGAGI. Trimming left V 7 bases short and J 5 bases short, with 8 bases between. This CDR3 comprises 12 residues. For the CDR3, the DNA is TGTGCCAGCACCGCCGGGACCGGGGAGCTGTTTTTT. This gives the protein CASTAGTGELFF.

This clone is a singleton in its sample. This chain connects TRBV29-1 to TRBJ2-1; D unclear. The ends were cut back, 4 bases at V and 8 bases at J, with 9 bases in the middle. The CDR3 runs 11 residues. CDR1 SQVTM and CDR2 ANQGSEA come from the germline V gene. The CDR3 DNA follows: TGCAGCGTTGCTCGGGCGGATGAGCAGTTCTTC. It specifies CSVARADEQFF.

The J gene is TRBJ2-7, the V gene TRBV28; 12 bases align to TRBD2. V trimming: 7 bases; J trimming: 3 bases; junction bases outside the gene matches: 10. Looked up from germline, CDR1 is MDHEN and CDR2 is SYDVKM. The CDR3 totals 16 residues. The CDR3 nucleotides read TGTGCCAGCACTCCCCCCGGGACTAGCGGGCTCTACGAGCAGTACTTC. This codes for CASTPPGTSGLYEQYF. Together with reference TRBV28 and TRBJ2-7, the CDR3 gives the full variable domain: DVKVTQSSRYLVKRTGEKVFLECVQDMDHENMFWYRQDPGLGLRLIYFSYDVKMKEKGDIPEGYSVSREKKERFSLILESASTNQTSMYLCASTPPGTSGLYEQYFGPGTRLTVT.

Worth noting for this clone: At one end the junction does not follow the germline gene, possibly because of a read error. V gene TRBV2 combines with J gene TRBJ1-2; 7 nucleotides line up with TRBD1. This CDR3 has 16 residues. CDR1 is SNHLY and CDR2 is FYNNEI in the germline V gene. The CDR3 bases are TGTGCCAGCAGGGAAGACAGGGTAGGAGCCAAAGATGGCTACACCTTC. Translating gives CASREDRVGAKDGYTF.

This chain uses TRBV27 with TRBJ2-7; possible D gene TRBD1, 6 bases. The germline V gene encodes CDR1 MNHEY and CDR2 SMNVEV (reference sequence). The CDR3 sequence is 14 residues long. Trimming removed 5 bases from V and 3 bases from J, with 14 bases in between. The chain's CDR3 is CASSPGDGLYEQYF. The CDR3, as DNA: TGTGCCAGCAGTCCAGGGGACGGTCTCTACGAGCAGTACTTC.

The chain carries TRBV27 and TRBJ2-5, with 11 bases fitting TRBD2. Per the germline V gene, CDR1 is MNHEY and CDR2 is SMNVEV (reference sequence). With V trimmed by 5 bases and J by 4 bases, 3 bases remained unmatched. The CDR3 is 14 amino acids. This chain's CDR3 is CASSQTSGIETQYF. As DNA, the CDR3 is TGTGCCAGCAGTCAGACTAGCGGGATAGAGACCCAGTACTTC.

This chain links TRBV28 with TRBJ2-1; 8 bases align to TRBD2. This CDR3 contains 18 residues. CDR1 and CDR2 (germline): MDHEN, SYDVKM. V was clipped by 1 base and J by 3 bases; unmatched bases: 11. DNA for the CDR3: TGTGCCAGCAGTTTATATGGGAACGGGAGGGCGGGCTACAATGAGCAGTTCTTC. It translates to CASSLYGNGRAGYNEQFF.

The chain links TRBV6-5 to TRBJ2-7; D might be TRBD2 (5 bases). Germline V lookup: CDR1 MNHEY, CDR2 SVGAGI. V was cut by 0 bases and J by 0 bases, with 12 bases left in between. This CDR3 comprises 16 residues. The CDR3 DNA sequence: TGTGCCAGCAGTTACTCGAAGACTGGGAGCTCCTACGAGCAGTACTTC. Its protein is CASSYSKTGSSYEQYF.

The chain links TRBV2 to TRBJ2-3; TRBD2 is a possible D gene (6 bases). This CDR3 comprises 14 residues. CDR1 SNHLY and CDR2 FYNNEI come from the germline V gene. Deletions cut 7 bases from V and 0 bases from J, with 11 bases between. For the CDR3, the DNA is TGTGCCAGCATGAGTCGGGGGAGCACAGATACGCAGTATTTT. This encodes CASMSRGSTDTQYF.

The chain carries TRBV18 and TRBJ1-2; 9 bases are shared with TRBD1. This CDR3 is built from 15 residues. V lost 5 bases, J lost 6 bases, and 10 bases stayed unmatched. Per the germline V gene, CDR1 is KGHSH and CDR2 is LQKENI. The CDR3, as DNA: TGTGCCAGCTCAAGTAATCAACAGGGGGCTGATGGCTACACCTTC. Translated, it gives CASSSNQQGADGYTF.

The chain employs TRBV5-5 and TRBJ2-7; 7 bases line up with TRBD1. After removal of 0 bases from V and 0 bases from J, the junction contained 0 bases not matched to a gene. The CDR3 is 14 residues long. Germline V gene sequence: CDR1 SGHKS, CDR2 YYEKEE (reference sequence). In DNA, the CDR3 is TGTGCCAGCAGCTTGGGACAGGGCTCCTACGAGCAGTACTTC. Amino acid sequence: CASSLGQGSYEQYF. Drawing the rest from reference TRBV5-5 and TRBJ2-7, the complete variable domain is DAGVTQSPTHLIKTRGQQVTLRCSPISGHKSVSWYQQVLGQGPQFIFQYYEKEERGRGNFPDRFSARQFPNYSSELNVNALLLGDSALYLCASSLGQGSYEQYFGPGTRLTVT.

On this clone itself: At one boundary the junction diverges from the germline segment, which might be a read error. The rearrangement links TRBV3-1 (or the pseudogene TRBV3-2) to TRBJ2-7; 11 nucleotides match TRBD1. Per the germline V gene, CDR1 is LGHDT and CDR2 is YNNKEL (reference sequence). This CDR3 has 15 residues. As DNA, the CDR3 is TGTGCCAGCGGCCATTTTGGACAGGGGGCGTACGAGCAGTACTTC. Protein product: CASGHFGQGAYEQYF.

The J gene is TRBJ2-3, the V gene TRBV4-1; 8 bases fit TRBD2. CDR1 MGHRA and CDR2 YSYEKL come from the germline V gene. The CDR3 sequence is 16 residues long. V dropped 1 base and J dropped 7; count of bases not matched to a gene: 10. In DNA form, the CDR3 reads TGCGCCAGCAGCCAAGTCGGGAGGGGCGGACTTAATACGCAGTATTTT. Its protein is CASSQVGRGGLNTQYF.

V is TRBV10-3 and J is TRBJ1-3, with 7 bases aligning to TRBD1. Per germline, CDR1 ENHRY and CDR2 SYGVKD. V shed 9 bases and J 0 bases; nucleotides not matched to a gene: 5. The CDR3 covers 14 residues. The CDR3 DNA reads TGTGCCATTGGACAGGCTATCTCTGGAAACACCATATATTTT. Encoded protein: CAIGQAISGNTIYF.